The subject of this entry is one T cell receptor beta chain. The antigen is unknown. The PCR used 60 Vbeta and 13 Jbeta primers. The repertoire was sequenced with immunoSEQ multiplex PCR; TCRdb's copy has only in-frame clones and lacks some. The data contain fewer than 250,000 clones, about 87% of them singletons. These data belong to a study of cytomegalovirus exposure and HLA in healthy donors. The V gene's germline CDR1 is SGHTA and CDR2 FQGNSA. With V trimmed by 5 bases and J by 4 bases, 9 bases remained unmatched. The CDR3 consists of 15 residues. Overall study results and limits: Indistinguishable V segments such as TRBV6-2 and TRBV6-3 were excluded.

Sequenced material: PBMCs. This rearrangement joins TRBV7-2 to TRBJ2-3, with 7 bases identical to TRBD2. The TCR comes from a man in his thirties or forties in good health and CMV-seronegative. The CDR3 coding sequence is TGTGCCAGCAGCGAACAGCGGGGACTTTCAGATACGCAGTATTTT. Protein sequence: CASSEQRGLSDTQYF.